The 29 T cell receptor beta chains reported below all come from one sample, sequenced in a study of blood T cells in healthy people across ages. Primers used in a second PCR of about 7 to 12 cycles were a sample-barcoded 5' primer and a J-beta primer mix. MiXCR, run by TCRdb on the 5' RACE reads, gives a single entry per CDR3 protein. Of some 790,000 distinct CDR3 sequences listed, 29% were seen once; the top ten hold 17%. Source material: blood. These receptors all come from an elderly woman in good health.

This clonotype was recorded at least ten times. CDR3 in DNA: TGTGCCAGCAGCTCGGGACAGGAGGCTAACTATGGCTACACCTTC. Translated, it gives CASSSGQEANYGYTF. The rearrangement links TRBV5-6 to TRBJ1-2; 8 positions match TRBD1. With 3 bases clipped from V and 0 bases from J, the junction kept 4 bases outside the gene matches. The germline V gene encodes CDR1 SGHDT and CDR2 YYEEEE. This CDR3 comprises 15 residues.

This clonotype was seen at least ten times. This rearrangement joins TRBV6-5 to TRBJ2-7, with 13 positions matching TRBD2. Germline CDR1 and CDR2: MNHEY and SVGAGI. After removal of 6 bases from V and 3 bases from J, the junction contained 8 bases not matched to a gene. The CDR3 consists of 16 residues. CDR3 sequence reads: CASSRRTSGGYYEQYF. DNA of the CDR3: TGTGCCAGCAGCCGCCGGACTAGCGGGGGCTACTACGAGCAGTACTTC.

This chain connects TRBV14 to TRBJ2-3; 10 bases align to TRBD2. The germline V gene encodes CDR1 SGHDN and CDR2 FVKESK. Trimming removed 2 bases from V and 6 bases from J; junction bases left unmatched: 11. CDR3 length: 17 amino acids. The CDR3 coding sequence is TGTGCCAGCAGCCAAACTAGGACTAGCGGATTCGGTGATACGCAGTATTTT. This gives the protein CASSQTRTSGFGDTQYF.

With regard to this clonotype: A much larger clone sits a single nucleotide away, making a read error possible. The J gene is TRBJ2-5, the V gene TRBV14; 10 positions agree with TRBD2. The ends lost 1 base at V and 11 bases at J; junction bases unmatched: 13. CDR1 and CDR2 from the germline V gene are SGHDN and FVKESK. The CDR3 extends over 16 amino acids. CDR3 coding DNA: TGTGCCAGCAGCCAAGGGAGCGGGGGGGCCTACAATGAGCAGTACTTC. Its protein product is CASSQGSGGAYNEQYF.

This clonotype came up many times. The J gene is TRBJ2-3, the V gene TRBV20-1, with TRBD2 as a possible D gene (6 bases). CDR1 is DFQATT, CDR2 SNEGSKA, per germline (reference sequence). V was shortened by 6 bases and J by 1 base, with 14 bases between the two germline ends. This CDR3 has 14 residues. CDR3 amino acids: CSASGRKGTDTQYF. CDR3 nucleotide sequence: TGCAGTGCGTCAGGGAGGAAGGGCACAGATACGCAGTATTTT.

V gene TRBV7-2 combines with J gene TRBJ1-4, with D unresolved. Trimming cost V 7 bases and J 7 bases, with 16 bases left between them. CDR1 and CDR2 from the germline V gene are SGHTA and FQGNSA. The CDR3 covers 14 residues. Here the CDR3 DNA reads TGTGCCAGCAAGCAGAGGTCCGCGAGTGAAAAACTGTTTTTT. Amino acids: CASKQRSASEKLFF.

This clonotype came up many times. The chain combines TRBV20-1 with TRBJ2-5; 11 positions agree with TRBD2. Unmatched junction bases numbered 5, after V lost 0 bases and J lost 5 bases. The CDR3 covers 15 residues. CDR1 and CDR2 from the germline V gene are DFQATT and SNEGSKA (reference sequence). This chain's CDR3 is CSARDLAGGRETQYF. The CDR3 bases are TGCAGTGCTAGAGATCTAGCGGGGGGCCGGGAGACCCAGTACTTC.

This clonotype was counted many times. The V gene is TRBV6-5, the J gene TRBJ1-2; D possibly corresponds to TRBD1 (6 bases). From germline, CDR1 is MNHEY and CDR2 SVGAGI. Trimming left V 5 bases short and J 3 bases short, with 13 bases between. CDR3 length: 14 amino acids. CDR3 sequence: CASSTGNYDYGYTF. The CDR3 nucleotides are TGTGCCAGCAGTACAGGGAATTACGACTATGGCTACACCTTC.

With respect to this clonotype: A read error may be the cause here, since a much bigger clone is one base away. The rearrangement uses TRBV20-1 and TRBJ2-1, with D possibly TRBD1 on 6 matching bases. The CDR3 spans 15 residues. CDR1 is DFQATT, CDR2 SNEGSKA, per germline (reference sequence). The CDR3 bases are TGCAGTGCTAGGGGGGACACTTCCTCCTACAATGGGCAGTTCTTC. Translating gives CSARGDTSSYNGQFF.

Only a few counts were recorded for this clonotype. V and J are TRBV4-3 and TRBJ1-1, with 8 positions matching TRBD1. After removal of 5 bases from V and 4 bases from J, the junction contained 3 bases not matched to a gene. CDR3 length: 13 residues. CDR1 LGHNA and CDR2 YSLEER come from the germline V gene. CDR3 bases: TGCGCCAGCAGCTGGACAGGGAGCACTGAAGCTTTCTTT. Residues: CASSWTGSTEAFF.

This chain uses TRBV6-1 with TRBJ2-2; a weak D match, TRBD1 (6 bases). V was pared by 4 bases and J by 6 bases, with 15 bases between. CDR3 length: 15 amino acids. Per the germline V gene, CDR1 is MNHNS and CDR2 is SASEGT. CDR3 protein: CASSVQGHRSGELFF. The CDR3 DNA sequence: TGTGCCAGCAGTGTTCAGGGACACCGGTCCGGGGAGCTGTTTTTT.

This clonotype was seen at least ten times. J is TRBJ2-6 and V is TRBV2; D not resolved. Trimming took off 2 bases at V and 4 bases at J, with 6 bases between the two ends. From germline, CDR1 is SNHLY and CDR2 FYNNEI. The CDR3 spans 14 residues. CDR3 loop: CASSEWRGANVLTF. CDR3 DNA sequence: TGTGCCAGCAGTGAATGGCGCGGGGCCAACGTCCTGACTTTC. Full variable domain (rest looked up from reference TRBV2 and TRBJ2-6): EPEVTQTPSHQVTQMGQEVILRCVPISNHLYFYWYRQILGQKVEFLVSFYNNEISEKSEIFDDQFSVERPDGSNFTLKIRSTKLEDSAMYFCASSEWRGANVLTFGAGSRLTVL.

This clonotype was counted ten times or more. V and J are TRBV5-1 and TRBJ2-1, with a weak D call TRBD2 (5 bases). The V end lost 5 bases, the J end lost 7 bases, and 13 bases lay between the germline ends. This CDR3 is built from 13 residues. Germline lookup yields CDR1 SGHRS and CDR2 YFSETQ. The DNA of the CDR3 is TGCGCCAGCAGATCGAACCCGGGGAATGAGCAGTTCTTC. Amino acid sequence: CASRSNPGNEQFF.

This clonotype was observed at least ten times. The chain links TRBV5-1 to TRBJ2-4; TRBD2 might be the D (5 bases). Trimming cost V 4 bases and J 1 base, with 9 bases left between them. The CDR3 totals 14 residues. CDR1 and CDR2 from the germline V gene are SGHRS and YFSETQ. CDR3 DNA: TGCGCCAGCAGCCCCGGGGAGGCCAAAAACATTCAGTACTTC. As protein: CASSPGEAKNIQYF.

Comment on this clonotype: This may stem from a read error, because a much larger clone lies one nucleotide away. The chain recombines TRBV14 with TRBJ2-4; 8 bases align to TRBD2. The CDR3 sequence is 16 residues long. V shed 5 bases, J shed 13 bases, and the junction held 19 bases outside the gene matches. Looked up from germline, CDR1 is SGHDN and CDR2 is FVKESK. DNA for the CDR3: TGTGCCAGCAGCTCTTCCAGATTAGCGGGGTACAATGAGCAGTACTTC. It specifies CASSSSRLAGYNEQYF.

CDR3 in DNA: TGTGCCAGCAGGGGGACAGGGTCTAGTCAGCCCCAGCATTTT. Translated, it gives CASRGTGSSQPQHF. This chain uses TRBV28 with TRBJ1-5; 9 nucleotides line up with TRBD1. Per germline, CDR1 MDHEN and CDR2 SYDVKM. V lost 6 bases and J lost 6; bases outside the gene matches: 6. This CDR3 has 14 residues.

On this clonotype: A much larger clone differs by one base, so this may be a read error. The chain uses TRBV14 and TRBJ1-2; D may be TRBD1 (6 bases). This CDR3 contains 14 residues. Germline V gives CDR1 SGHDN, CDR2 FVKESK. Trimming removed 4 bases at V and 7 bases at J, with 16 bases between. The DNA for the CDR3 is TGTGCCAGCAGCCGAGTGACAGGACCCTGTGGCTACACCTTC. Amino acid sequence: CASSRVTGPCGYTF.

This clonotype was detected many times. The chain uses TRBV7-9 and TRBJ2-5, with 12 bases aligning to TRBD2. The CDR3 sequence is 15 residues long. After removal of 5 bases from V and 3 bases from J, the junction contained 4 bases not matched to a gene. Germline CDR1 SEHNR, CDR2 FQNEAQ (reference sequence). CDR3 DNA sequence: TGTGCCAGCAGCACAACTAGCGGGGGGAAAGAGACCCAGTACTTC. Its protein is CASSTTSGGKETQYF.

The V and J genes are TRBV4-2 and TRBJ1-1, with D possibly matching TRBD1 (6 bases). Per germline, CDR1 LGHNA and CDR2 YNFKEQ. This CDR3 is 16 amino acids long. V lost 3 bases and J 0 bases, leaving 14 bases between the germline ends. CDR3 residues: CASSQAGHFMNTEAFF. CDR3 DNA: TGTGCCAGCAGCCAGGCGGGACATTTTATGAACACTGAAGCTTTCTTT.

This clonotype has more than one count but fewer than ten. The chain combines TRBV6-2 or TRBV6-3 with TRBJ2-3, with a weak D call TRBD1 (6 bases). The CDR3 length is 15 residues. Germline-derived CDR1 and CDR2 are MNHEY and SVGEGT. The V and J ends lost 8 bases and 0 bases respectively, with 15 bases between them. DNA of the CDR3: TGTGCCAGCGTGGACAGACCAACGAGCACAGATACGCAGTATTTT. It codes for CASVDRPTSTDTQYF.

This clonotype was observed at least ten times. The chain joins TRBV4-3 to TRBJ1-4; D not certain. The germline V and J ends were trimmed by 3 bases and 8 bases, with 19 bases remaining between them. Germline CDR1 reads LGHNA; CDR2 reads YSLEER. CDR3 length: 16 amino acids. As DNA, the CDR3 is TGCGCCAGCAGCCAGGACTCAGCGGGTCATAGGGAAAAACTGTTTTTT. Translating it yields CASSQDSAGHREKLFF.

This clonotype was seen many times. The V gene is TRBV7-2, the J gene TRBJ1-4; D is undetermined. Trimming shortened V by 5 bases and J by 8 bases, and 18 bases separated the two germline ends. This CDR3 is built from 15 residues. Germline V gene sequence: CDR1 SGHTA, CDR2 FQGNSA. The CDR3 nucleotides read TGTGCCAGCAGCCCTCAGCGGAGGGAGGGAGAAAAACTGTTTTTT. Protein product: CASSPQRREGEKLFF.

In its sample, this clonotype was seen many times. The chain carries TRBV6-5 and TRBJ2-1, with 12 bases identical to TRBD2. CDR3 length: 16 amino acids. V was clipped by 6 bases and J by 2 bases; unmatched bases: 5. Germline values: CDR1 MNHEY, CDR2 SVGAGI. Here the CDR3 reads CASSFRTSGAYNEQFF. DNA of the CDR3: TGTGCCAGCAGCTTTCGGACTAGCGGGGCCTACAATGAGCAGTTCTTC.

This clonotype was observed at least ten times. The rearrangement uses TRBV3-1 and TRBJ1-2; D perhaps matches TRBD1 (5 bases). Germline CDR1 reads LGHDT; CDR2 reads YNNKEL (reference sequence). The V end lost 3 bases, the J end lost 8 bases, and 13 bases lay between the germline ends. This CDR3 has 13 amino acids. As DNA, the CDR3 is TGTGCCAGCAGCCACCCGGGGGTTTGGGGCTACACCTTC. Amino acid sequence: CASSHPGVWGYTF.

This clonotype was recorded once. CDR3 sequence (DNA): TGTGCCAGCAGCTTAGGTCGGGGGCTCAGAGAGCAGTACTTC. It codes for CASSLGRGLREQYF. The chain uses TRBV7-2 and TRBJ2-7; perhaps D is TRBD1 or TRBD2 (6 bases each). The V end was cut by 1 base, the J end by 7 bases, with 14 bases between. CDR3 size: 14 residues. Per germline, CDR1 SGHTA and CDR2 FQGNSA.

This clonotype was recorded many times. V and J are TRBV7-2 and TRBJ1-2; D not certain. The CDR3 length is 13 residues. Germline CDR1 and CDR2: SGHTA and FQGNSA. Trimming took off 3 bases at V and 8 bases at J, with 13 bases between the two ends. CDR3 in amino acids: CASSLTISGGYTF. In DNA, the CDR3 is TGTGCCAGCAGCTTGACCATATCGGGCGGCTACACCTTC.

This clonotype was found many times. The chain employs TRBV5-1 and TRBJ1-1, with D unresolved. Trimming took 5 bases from V and 2 from J, leaving 13 bases between them. CDR1 SGHRS and CDR2 YFSETQ come from the germline V gene. This CDR3 region has 14 residues. DNA for the CDR3: TGCGCCAGCAGTCGAGACACCTTAAACACTGAAGCTTTCTTT. The encoded protein is CASSRDTLNTEAFF.

The rearrangement uses TRBV9 and TRBJ2-5; 7 nucleotides agree with TRBD1. This CDR3 comprises 16 residues. CDR1 is SGDLS, CDR2 YYNGEE, per germline. Trimming took 0 bases from V and 0 from J; bases not matched to a gene: 5. CDR3 protein: CASSVAQGEYQETQYF. CDR3 nucleotides: TGTGCCAGCAGCGTAGCGCAGGGGGAGTACCAAGAGACCCAGTACTTC. The full variable domain, its missing parts supplied by reference TRBV9 and TRBJ2-5, is DSGVTQTPKHLITATGQRVTLRCSPRSGDLSVYWYQQSLDQGLQFLIQYYNGEERAKGNILERFSAQQFPDLHSELNLSSLELGDSALYFCASSVAQGEYQETQYFGPGTRLLVL.

This clonotype was seen many times. V and J are TRBV9 and TRBJ2-1, with 7 bases lining up with TRBD1. The CDR3 length is 14 residues. Germline CDR1 and CDR2: SGDLS and YYNGEE. V dropped 3 bases and J dropped 2; count of bases not matched to a gene: 2. The CDR3 loop reads CASSGGQTYNEQFF. The CDR3 nucleotides read TGTGCCAGCAGCGGGGGACAGACCTACAATGAGCAGTTCTTC. The full variable domain, in which reference TRBV9 and TRBJ2-1 provide the parts outside the CDR3, is DSGVTQTPKHLITATGQRVTLRCSPRSGDLSVYWYQQSLDQGLQFLIQYYNGEERAKGNILERFSAQQFPDLHSELNLSSLELGDSALYFCASSGGQTYNEQFFGPGTRLTVL.